This T cell receptor (beta chain) is drawn from a study of T cells in Graves' hyperthyroidism and ophthalmopathy. Findings of the study overall: Most clonotypes that expanded in the thyroid above 0.001 also showed up in blood.

The source of the PBMCs was around 10 ml of fresh peripheral blood. From RNA transcripts, TCR beta CDR3 regions were amplified. Carried out on the TCR CDR3, a first-round RT-PCR used the HTBI primer set. TCRdb reprocessed the multiplex PCR reads via MiXCR and lists one record per CDR3 protein. Here the sample spans fewer than 550,000 distinct CDR3 sequences, about a sixth being singletons. This clonotype has ten or more counts. Antigen specificity is unknown. Germline assignment: CDR1 LNHNV and CDR2 YYDKDF (reference sequence). The V and J ends lost 0 bases and 2 bases respectively, with 9 bases between them. The CDR3 totals 15 residues.

The source material was blood. The chain uses TRBV15 and TRBJ2-3; D ambiguous. The clonotype originates from a woman younger than 35 with Graves' hyperthyroidism. CDR3 amino acids: CATSRDGAVTDTQYF. The DNA for the CDR3 is TGTGCCACCAGCAGAGATGGCGCGGTCACAGATACGCAGTATTTT.